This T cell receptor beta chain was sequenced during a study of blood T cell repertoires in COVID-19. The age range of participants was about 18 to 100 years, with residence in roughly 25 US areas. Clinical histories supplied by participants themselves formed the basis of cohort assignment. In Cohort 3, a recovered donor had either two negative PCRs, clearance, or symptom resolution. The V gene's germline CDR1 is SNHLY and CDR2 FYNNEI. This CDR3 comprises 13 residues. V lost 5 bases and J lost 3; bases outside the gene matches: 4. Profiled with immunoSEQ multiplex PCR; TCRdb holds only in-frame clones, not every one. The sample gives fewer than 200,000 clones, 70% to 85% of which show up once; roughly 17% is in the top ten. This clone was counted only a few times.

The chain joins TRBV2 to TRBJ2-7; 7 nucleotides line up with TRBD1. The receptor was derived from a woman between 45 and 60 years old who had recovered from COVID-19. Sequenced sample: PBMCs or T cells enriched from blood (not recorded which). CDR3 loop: CASSFGTVYEQYF. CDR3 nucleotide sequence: TGTGCCAGCAGTTTCGGGACAGTCTACGAGCAGTACTTC.